These 20 T cell receptor beta chains share one sample of origin, sequenced in a study of cytomegalovirus exposure and HLA in healthy donors. PCR primers comprised 60 Vbeta and 13 Jbeta primers. Some clones are missing from TCRdb's copy, which holds only in-frame ones; the method was immunoSEQ multiplex PCR. The data show under 200,000 clones, roughly 85% seen once. Sequenced input: PBMCs. The receptors come from a middle-aged man in good health and CMV-seropositive.

The V and J genes are TRBV28 and TRBJ2-5; 12 nucleotides match TRBD2. J gave up 7 bases and V 5 bases, and 20 bases lay outside the gene matches. There are 19 residues in the CDR3. CDR1 is MDHEN, CDR2 SYDVKM, per germline. The CDR3: CASSPRSKTSGGIYGTQYF. DNA for the CDR3: TGTGCCAGCAGTCCAAGAAGCAAGACTAGCGGGGGCATCTACGGGACCCAGTACTTC.

This chain joins TRBV18 and TRBJ1-6; possibly TRBD1 for D (5 bases). The germline CDR1 and CDR2 sequences are KGHSH and LQKENI. This CDR3 comprises 16 residues. V shed 2 bases and J shed 13 bases, with 21 bases lying between them. The CDR3 here is CASSPRKKQELGPLHF. The CDR3 nucleotides read TGTGCCAGCTCACCAAGAAAAAAACAGGAATTAGGGCCCCTCCACTTT.

In this sample, this clone turned up once. The chain combines TRBV6-5 with TRBJ2-5, with 9 bases lining up with TRBD1. This CDR3 spans 16 amino acids. J gave up 1 base and V 0 bases, and 3 bases lay outside the gene matches. The germline CDR1 and CDR2 sequences are MNHEY and SVGAGI. This CDR3 reads CASSYSLTGGQETQYF. CDR3 bases: TGTGCCAGCAGTTACTCGCTGACAGGGGGCCAAGAGACCCAGTACTTC.

This chain links TRBV11-2 with TRBJ1-4, with unresolved D. CDR3 length: 13 residues. Germline V gives CDR1 SGHAT, CDR2 FQNNGV. V was cut by 0 bases and J by 10 bases, with 9 bases left in between. CDR3: CASSLESSGKLFF. CDR3 coding DNA: TGTGCCAGCAGCTTAGAAAGTTCCGGAAAACTGTTTTTT.

The V gene is TRBV5-5, the J gene TRBJ1-2; maybe TRBD1 (6 bases). The germline CDR1 and CDR2 sequences are SGHKS and YYEKEE (reference sequence). The CDR3 contains 14 residues. V shed 0 bases and J shed 8 bases, with 14 bases lying between them. The CDR3 reads CASSLAAGTSGYTF. The CDR3 region has the DNA TGTGCCAGCAGCTTGGCCGCAGGGACAAGCGGCTACACCTTC. The whole variable domain, remainder taken from reference TRBV5-5 and TRBJ1-2, is DAGVTQSPTHLIKTRGQQVTLRCSPISGHKSVSWYQQVLGQGPQFIFQYYEKEERGRGNFPDRFSARQFPNYSSELNVNALLLGDSALYLCASSLAAGTSGYTFGSGTRLTVV.

This clone occurred a few times. This chain connects TRBV6-6 to TRBJ2-7, with 9 positions matching TRBD1. Germline V lookup: CDR1 MNHNY, CDR2 SVGAGI (reference sequence). V trimming: 6 bases; J trimming: 3 bases; junction bases outside the gene matches: 9. This CDR3 contains 15 residues. The CDR3 reads CASSHMGGQGYEQYF. The CDR3 nucleotides are TGTGCCAGCAGCCACATGGGGGGACAGGGCTACGAGCAGTACTTC.

This clone was counted only a few times. The J gene is TRBJ1-2, the V gene TRBV5-1, with D perhaps TRBD1 (5 bases). The germline V gene encodes CDR1 SGHRS and CDR2 YFSETQ. Trimming pared 4 bases from V and 1 base from J, leaving 17 bases between. The CDR3 runs to 16 residues. For the CDR3, the DNA is TGCGCCAGCAGCCCTACTTTGACAGAATTTAACTATGGCTACACCTTC. Translation: CASSPTLTEFNYGYTF.

The V and J genes are TRBV9 and TRBJ1-4, with D possibly being TRBD1 (5 bases). The CDR3 consists of 15 residues. The germline gives CDR1 SGDLS, CDR2 YYNGEE. V was cut by 10 bases and J by 2 bases, with 18 bases left in between. The CDR3 is CAGNVLQGTNEKLFF. The CDR3 region has the DNA TGTGCCGGCAATGTTCTGCAGGGCACTAATGAAAAACTGTTTTTT.

This sequence joins TRBV6-5 and TRBJ2-7, with 10 bases that match TRBD1. J gave up 0 bases and V 7 bases, and 6 bases lay outside the gene matches. Germline V gene sequence: CDR1 MNHEY, CDR2 SVGAGI. The CDR3 is made up of 15 amino acids. The CDR3 sequence: CASTKGQGSSYEQYV. CDR3 DNA: TGTGCCAGCACCAAGGGACAGGGGAGCTCCTACGAGCAGTACGTC.

The genes are TRBV5-1 and TRBJ2-2, with 16 bases aligning to TRBD2. CDR1 SGHRS and CDR2 YFSETQ come from the germline V gene. CDR3 length equals 19 residues. With V trimmed by 1 base and J by 0 bases, 3 bases remained unmatched. This CDR3 reads CASSLTGTSGGANTGELFF. The CDR3 DNA reads as TGCGCCAGCAGCTTGACTGGGACTAGCGGGGGGGCGAACACCGGGGAGCTGTTTTTT.

The chain couples TRBV19 to TRBJ2-7; TRBD1 might be the D (6 bases). Trimming took off 6 bases at V and 2 bases at J, with 23 bases between the two ends. Germline-derived CDR1 and CDR2 are LNHDA and SQIVND (reference sequence). CDR3 size: 17 residues. CDR3 in amino acids: CASSAAGGRQVPYEQYF. CDR3 nucleotides: TGTGCCAGTAGCGCCGCTGGTGGGAGACAGGTACCCTACGAGCAGTACTTC.

The chain is built from TRBV30 and TRBJ2-7; 8 bases are shared with TRBD2. Germline V gene lookup returns CDR1 GTSNPN and CDR2 SVGIG (reference sequence). V lost 0 bases to trimming and J lost 2 bases; unmatched junction nucleotides: 9. The CDR3 runs 16 residues. CDR3 residues: CAWSVRAGGLTYEQYF. CDR3 bases: TGTGCCTGGAGTGTAAGGGCGGGGGGTCTCACCTACGAGCAGTACTTC. Combining the CDR3 with reference TRBV30 and TRBJ2-7 gives the whole variable domain SQTIHQWPATLVQPVGSPLSLECTVEGTSNPNLYWYRQAAGRGLQLLFYSVGIGQISSEVPQNLSASRPQDRQFILSSKKLLLSDSGFYLCAWSVRAGGLTYEQYFGPGTRLTVT.

Concerning this clone: One junction end does not reproduce the germline sequence, and a read error may be involved. The rearrangement joins TRBV6-5 to TRBJ1-2; no firm D call. CDR1 is MNHEY and CDR2 is SVGAGI in the germline V gene. The CDR3 is made up of 15 amino acids. CDR3 sequence reads: CASSYSLGGNYGYIF. In DNA form, the CDR3 reads TGTGCCAGCAGTTACTCCCTGGGAGGTAACTATGGCTACATCTTC.

The table lists this clone with a few counts. V is TRBV7-9 and J is TRBJ1-4, with D possibly matching TRBD1 (5 bases). Germline V gene lookup returns CDR1 SEHNR and CDR2 FQNEAQ (reference sequence). CDR3 length: 16 residues. Trimming cost V 5 bases and J 3 bases, with 16 bases left between them. CDR3 nucleotides: TGTGCCAGCAGCGCCCCCCGGGGGGTGGCTAATGAAAAACTGTTTTTT. Encoded protein: CASSAPRGVANEKLFF.

The V and J genes are TRBV6-4 and TRBJ1-5; TRBD1 is a possible D gene (6 bases). From germline, CDR1 is MRHNA and CDR2 SNTAGT. This CDR3 spans 14 amino acids. Trimming removed 4 bases at V and 4 bases at J, with 11 bases between. The CDR3 here is CASSAPRGNQPQHF. CDR3 nucleotides: TGTGCCAGCAGTGCCCCGAGGGGGAATCAGCCCCAGCATTTT.

This clone has a single count. V is TRBV6-1 and J is TRBJ2-2; a possible D gene is TRBD1 (5 bases). Trimming stripped 3 bases from V and 0 bases from J, with 5 bases between. The CDR3 runs to 14 residues. The germline V gene has CDR1 MNHNS and CDR2 SASEGT. In DNA, the CDR3 is TGTGCCAGCAGTGAGACAGCGAACACCGGGGAGCTGTTTTTT. Its translation is CASSETANTGELFF.

This clone was found once. The chain links TRBV28 to TRBJ2-5; possibly TRBD1 for D (6 bases). Germline loops: CDR1 MDHEN, CDR2 SYDVKM. The CDR3 has 15 amino acids. V was pared by 8 bases and J by 4 bases, with 20 bases between. CDR3: CASFTVGAEGETQYF. Here the CDR3 DNA reads TGTGCCAGCTTCACCGTGGGGGCCGAGGGAGAGACCCAGTACTTC.

The V call is TRBV6-1, the J call TRBJ2-5; a possible D gene is TRBD1 (6 bases). CDR1 is MNHNS, CDR2 SASEGT, per germline. This CDR3 has 13 amino acids. The V end was cut by 7 bases, the J end by 1 base, with 10 bases between. CDR3 sequence: CASNLDSQETQYF. DNA for the CDR3: TGTGCCAGCAATTTGGACAGCCAAGAGACCCAGTACTTC.

The chain is built from TRBV19 and TRBJ1-1; D possibly corresponds to TRBD1 (6 bases). Deletions cut 10 bases from V and 9 bases from J, with 18 bases between. The CDR3 spans 12 residues. CDR1 LNHDA and CDR2 SQIVND come from the germline V gene (reference sequence). CDR3 DNA: TGTGCCACTACGGACAGACCATCCAAAGCTTTCTTT. Amino acid sequence: CATTDRPSKAFF.

The chain couples TRBV7-9 to TRBJ2-5, with D unclear. Deletions cut 7 bases from V and 7 bases from J, with 19 bases between. Germline V lookup: CDR1 SEHNR, CDR2 FQNEAQ (reference sequence). The CDR3 covers 14 residues. In DNA form, the CDR3 reads TGTGCCAGCACGATGGCGGCCCCACCCGGGACCCAGTACTTC. Amino acids: CASTMAAPPGTQYF.